This entry concerns a single T cell receptor (beta chain). Its specificity is unknown. The data were taken from a study of beta chain features in type 1 diabetes. Whole-study results and caveats: In every one of the four CD4+ subsets, TCRB CDR3s were moderately but significantly shorter in Type 1 diabetes patients. Patients and controls would be equally affected if PCR favored shorter templates.

This CDR3 has 14 amino acids. V was pared by 2 bases and J by 4 bases, with 9 bases between. The germline gives CDR1 MNHEY, CDR2 SMNVEV (reference sequence). As every portion of the isolated RNA was reverse transcribed, the sequencing read expressed TCRB transcripts. Some clones are missing from TCRdb's copy, which holds only in-frame ones; the method was immunoSEQ multiplex PCR. The sample yields around 500,000 clones, approximately 10% seen once. The sequencing input was naive CD4+ T cells from blood. The clonotype comes from a woman aged 18-29 years in good health. The chain combines TRBV27 with TRBJ2-1, with D possibly TRBD2 on 6 matching bases. The CDR3, as DNA: TGTGCCAGCAGTTTACAGCGGGCATACAATGAGCAGTTCTTC. The encoded protein is CASSLQRAYNEQFF.